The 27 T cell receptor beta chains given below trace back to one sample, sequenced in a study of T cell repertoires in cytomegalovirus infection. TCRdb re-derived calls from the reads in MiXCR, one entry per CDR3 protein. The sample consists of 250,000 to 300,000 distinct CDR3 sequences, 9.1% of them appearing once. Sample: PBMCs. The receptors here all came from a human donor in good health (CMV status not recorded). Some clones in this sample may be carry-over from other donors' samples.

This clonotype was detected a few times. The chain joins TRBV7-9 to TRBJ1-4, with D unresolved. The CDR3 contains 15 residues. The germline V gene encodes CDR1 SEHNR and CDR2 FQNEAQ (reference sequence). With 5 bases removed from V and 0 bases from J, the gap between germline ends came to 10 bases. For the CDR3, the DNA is TGTGCCAGCAGCGCGGGAAGAGCAACTAATGAAAAACTGTTTTTT. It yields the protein CASSAGRATNEKLFF.

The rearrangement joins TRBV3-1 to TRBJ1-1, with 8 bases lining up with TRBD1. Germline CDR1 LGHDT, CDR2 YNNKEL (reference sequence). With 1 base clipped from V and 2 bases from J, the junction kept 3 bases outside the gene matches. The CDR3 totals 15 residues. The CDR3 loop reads CASSQVSGGNTEAFF. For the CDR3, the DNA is TGTGCCAGCAGCCAAGTCTCAGGGGGCAACACTGAAGCTTTCTTT.

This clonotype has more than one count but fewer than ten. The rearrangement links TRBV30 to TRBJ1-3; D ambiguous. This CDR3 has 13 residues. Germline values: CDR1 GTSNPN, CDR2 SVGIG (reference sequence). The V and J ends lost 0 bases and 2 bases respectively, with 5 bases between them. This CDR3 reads CAWSVAPGNTIYF. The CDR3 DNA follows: TGTGCCTGGAGTGTAGCCCCTGGAAACACCATATATTTT.

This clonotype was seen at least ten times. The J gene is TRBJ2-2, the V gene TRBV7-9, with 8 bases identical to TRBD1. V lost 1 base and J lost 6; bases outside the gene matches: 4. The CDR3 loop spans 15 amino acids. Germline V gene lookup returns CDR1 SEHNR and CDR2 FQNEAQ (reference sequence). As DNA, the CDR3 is TGTGCCAGCAGCTTAGAAGCGGACAGGGCCGGGGAGCTGTTTTTT. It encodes CASSLEADRAGELFF.

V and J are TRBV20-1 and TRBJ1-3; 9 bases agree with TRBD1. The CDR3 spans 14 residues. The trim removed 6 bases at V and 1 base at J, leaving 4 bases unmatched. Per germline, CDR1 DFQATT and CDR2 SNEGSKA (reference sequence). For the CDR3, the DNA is TGCAGTGCCGGACAGGGGAATTCTGGAAACACCATATATTTT. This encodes CSAGQGNSGNTIYF.

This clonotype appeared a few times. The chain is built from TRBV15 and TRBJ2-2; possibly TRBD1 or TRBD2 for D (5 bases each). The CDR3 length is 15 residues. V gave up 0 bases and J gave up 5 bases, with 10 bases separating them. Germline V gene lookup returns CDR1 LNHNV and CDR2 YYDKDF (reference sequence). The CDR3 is CATSRDRGRTGELFF. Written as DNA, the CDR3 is TGTGCCACCAGCAGAGATCGGGGCAGGACCGGGGAGCTGTTTTTT. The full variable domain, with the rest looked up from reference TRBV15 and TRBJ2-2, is DAMVIQNPRYQVTQFGKPVTLSCSQTLNHNVMYWYQQKSSQAPKLLFHYYDKDFNNEADTPDNFQSRRPNTSFCFLDIRSPGLGDTAMYLCATSRDRGRTGELFFGEGSRLTVL.

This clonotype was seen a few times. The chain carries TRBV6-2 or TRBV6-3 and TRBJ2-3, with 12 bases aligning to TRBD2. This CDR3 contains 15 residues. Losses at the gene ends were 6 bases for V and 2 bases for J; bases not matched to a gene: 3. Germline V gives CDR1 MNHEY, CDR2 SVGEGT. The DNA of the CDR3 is TGTGCCAGCAGCCGACTAGCGGGAGCCACAGATACGCAGTATTTT. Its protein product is CASSRLAGATDTQYF.

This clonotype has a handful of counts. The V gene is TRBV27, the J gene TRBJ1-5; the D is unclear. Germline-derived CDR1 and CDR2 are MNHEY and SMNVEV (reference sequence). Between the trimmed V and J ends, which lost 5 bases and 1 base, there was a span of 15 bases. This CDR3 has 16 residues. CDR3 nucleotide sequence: TGTGCCAGCAGTCATTACTCGGGCCGGAGCAATCAGCCCCAGCATTTT. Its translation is CASSHYSGRSNQPQHF.

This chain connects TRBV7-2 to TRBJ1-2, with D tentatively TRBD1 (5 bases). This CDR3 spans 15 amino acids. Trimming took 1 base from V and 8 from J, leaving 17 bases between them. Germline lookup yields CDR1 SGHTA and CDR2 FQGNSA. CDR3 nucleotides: TGTGCCAGCAGCTTAGTTCCGGGACCCCGAGAGGGCTACACCTTC. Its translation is CASSLVPGPREGYTF.

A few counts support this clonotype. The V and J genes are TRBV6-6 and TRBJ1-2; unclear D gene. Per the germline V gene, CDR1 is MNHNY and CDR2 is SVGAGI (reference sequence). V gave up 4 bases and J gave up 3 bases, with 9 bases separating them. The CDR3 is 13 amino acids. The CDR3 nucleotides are TGTGCCAGCAGTTCAGAGTCTTACTATGGCTACACCTTC. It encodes CASSSESYYGYTF.

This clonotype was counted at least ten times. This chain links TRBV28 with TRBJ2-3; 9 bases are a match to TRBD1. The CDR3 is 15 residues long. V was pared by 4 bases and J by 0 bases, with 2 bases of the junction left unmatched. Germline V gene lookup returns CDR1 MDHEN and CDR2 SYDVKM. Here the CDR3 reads CASSSGQGSTDTQYF. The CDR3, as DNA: TGTGCCAGCAGTTCAGGACAGGGGAGCACAGATACGCAGTATTTT.

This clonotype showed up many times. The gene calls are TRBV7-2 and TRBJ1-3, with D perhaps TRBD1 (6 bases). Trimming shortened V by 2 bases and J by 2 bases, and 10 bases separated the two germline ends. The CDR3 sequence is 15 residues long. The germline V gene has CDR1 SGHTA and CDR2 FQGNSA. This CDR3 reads CASSLWTDPGNTIYF. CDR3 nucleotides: TGTGCCAGCAGCTTATGGACAGATCCTGGAAACACCATATATTTT.

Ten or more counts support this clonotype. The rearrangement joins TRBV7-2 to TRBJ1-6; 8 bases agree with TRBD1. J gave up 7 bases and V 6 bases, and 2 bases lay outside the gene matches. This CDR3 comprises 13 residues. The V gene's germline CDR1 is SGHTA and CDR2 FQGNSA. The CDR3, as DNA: TGTGCCAGCAGTTACAGGGGGAATTCACCCCTCCACTTT. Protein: CASSYRGNSPLHF.

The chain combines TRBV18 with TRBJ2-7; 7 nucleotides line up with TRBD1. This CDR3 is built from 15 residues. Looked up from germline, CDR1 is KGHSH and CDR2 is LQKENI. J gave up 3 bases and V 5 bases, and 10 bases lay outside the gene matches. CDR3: CASSYTGDIGYEQYF. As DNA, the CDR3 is TGTGCCAGCTCATACACAGGGGATATTGGCTACGAGCAGTACTTC.

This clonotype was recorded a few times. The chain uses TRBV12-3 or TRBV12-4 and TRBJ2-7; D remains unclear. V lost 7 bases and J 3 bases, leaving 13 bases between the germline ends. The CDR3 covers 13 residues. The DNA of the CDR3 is TGTGCCAGCACCTTAGGCCCCCTCTACGAGCAGTACTTC. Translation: CASTLGPLYEQYF.

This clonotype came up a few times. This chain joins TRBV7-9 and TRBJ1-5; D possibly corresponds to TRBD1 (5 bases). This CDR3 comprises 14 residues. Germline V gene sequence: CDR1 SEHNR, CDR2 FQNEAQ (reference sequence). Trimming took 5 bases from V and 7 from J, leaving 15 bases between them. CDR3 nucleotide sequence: TGTGCCAGCAGCCCGGGGGGACCCGGGCAGCCCCAGCATTTT. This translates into CASSPGGPGQPQHF.

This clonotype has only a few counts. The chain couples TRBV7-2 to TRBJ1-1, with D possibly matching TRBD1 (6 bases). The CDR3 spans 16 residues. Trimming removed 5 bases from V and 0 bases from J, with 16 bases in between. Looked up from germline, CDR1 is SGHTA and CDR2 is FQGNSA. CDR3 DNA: TGTGCCAGCAGCCCTACAGGGTTCGGTATGAACACTGAAGCTTTCTTT. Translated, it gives CASSPTGFGMNTEAFF.

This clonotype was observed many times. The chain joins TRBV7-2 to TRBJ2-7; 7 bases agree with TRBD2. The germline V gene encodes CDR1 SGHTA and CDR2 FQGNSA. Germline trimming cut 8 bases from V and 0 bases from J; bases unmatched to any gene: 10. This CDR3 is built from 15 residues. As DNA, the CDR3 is TGTGCCAGCTCTTTGGGGGGGATAAGCTCCTACGAGCAGTACTTC. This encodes CASSLGGISSYEQYF.

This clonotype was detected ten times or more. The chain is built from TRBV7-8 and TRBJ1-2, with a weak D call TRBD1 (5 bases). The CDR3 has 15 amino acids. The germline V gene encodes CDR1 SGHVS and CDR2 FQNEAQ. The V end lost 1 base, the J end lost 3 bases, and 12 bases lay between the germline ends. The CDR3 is CASSLDSGNDYGYTF. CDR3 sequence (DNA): TGTGCCAGCAGCTTAGATTCAGGGAACGACTATGGCTACACCTTC.

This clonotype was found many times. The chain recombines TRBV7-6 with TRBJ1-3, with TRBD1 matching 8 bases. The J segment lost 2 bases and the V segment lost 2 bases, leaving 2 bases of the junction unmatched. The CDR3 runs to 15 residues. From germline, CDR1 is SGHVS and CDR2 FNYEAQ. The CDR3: CASSLPGQAGNTIYF. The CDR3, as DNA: TGTGCCAGCAGCTTACCGGGACAGGCTGGAAACACCATATATTTT.

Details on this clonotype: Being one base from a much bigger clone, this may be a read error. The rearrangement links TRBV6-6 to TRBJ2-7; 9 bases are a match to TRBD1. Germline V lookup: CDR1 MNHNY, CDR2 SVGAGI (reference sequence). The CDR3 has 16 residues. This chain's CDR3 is CANSYLSGQGTYEQYF. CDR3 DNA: TGTGCCAACAGTTACTTATCGGGACAGGGTACCTACGAGCAGTACTTC.

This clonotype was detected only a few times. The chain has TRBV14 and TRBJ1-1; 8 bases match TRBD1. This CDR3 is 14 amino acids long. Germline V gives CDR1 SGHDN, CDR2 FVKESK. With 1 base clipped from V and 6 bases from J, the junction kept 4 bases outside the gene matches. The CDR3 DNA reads TGTGCCAGCAGCCAAGTAACAGGGGGAGCTGAAGCTTTCTTT. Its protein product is CASSQVTGGAEAFF.

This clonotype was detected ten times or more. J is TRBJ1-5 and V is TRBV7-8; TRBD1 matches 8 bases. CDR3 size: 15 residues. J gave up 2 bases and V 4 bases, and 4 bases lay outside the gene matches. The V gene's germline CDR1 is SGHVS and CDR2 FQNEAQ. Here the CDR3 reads CASSSSQGGNQPQHF. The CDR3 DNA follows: TGTGCCAGCAGCTCGTCACAGGGGGGCAATCAGCCCCAGCATTTT.

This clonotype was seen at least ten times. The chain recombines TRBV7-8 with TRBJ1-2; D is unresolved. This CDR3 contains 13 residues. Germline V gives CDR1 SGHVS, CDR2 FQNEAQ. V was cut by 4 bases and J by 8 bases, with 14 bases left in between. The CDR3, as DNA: TGTGCCAGCAGCTCTGCATTTGTAGGAGGCTACACCTTC. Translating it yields CASSSAFVGGYTF.

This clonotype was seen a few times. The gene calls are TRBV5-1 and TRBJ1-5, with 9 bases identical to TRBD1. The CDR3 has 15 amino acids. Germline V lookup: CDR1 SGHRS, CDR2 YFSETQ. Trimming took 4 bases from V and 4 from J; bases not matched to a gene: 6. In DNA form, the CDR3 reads TGCGCCAGCAGCCGAGATGGACAGGGGAATCAGCCCCAGCATTTT. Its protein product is CASSRDGQGNQPQHF. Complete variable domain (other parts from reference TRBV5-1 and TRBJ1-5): KAGVTQTPRYLIKTRGQQVTLSCSPISGHRSVSWYQQTPGQGLQFLFEYFSETQRNKGNFPGRFSGRQFSNSRSEMNVSTLELGDSALYLCASSRDGQGNQPQHFGDGTRLSIL.

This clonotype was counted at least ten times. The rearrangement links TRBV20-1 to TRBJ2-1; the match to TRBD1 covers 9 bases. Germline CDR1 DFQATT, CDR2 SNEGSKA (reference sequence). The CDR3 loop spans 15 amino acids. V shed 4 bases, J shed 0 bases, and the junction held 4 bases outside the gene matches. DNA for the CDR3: TGCAGTGCTACACAGGGGGCGAGCTCCTACAATGAGCAGTTCTTC. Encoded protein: CSATQGASSYNEQFF.

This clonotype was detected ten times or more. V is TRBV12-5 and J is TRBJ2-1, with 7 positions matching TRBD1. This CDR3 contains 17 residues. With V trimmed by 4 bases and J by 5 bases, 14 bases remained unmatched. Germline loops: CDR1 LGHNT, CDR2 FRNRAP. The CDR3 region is CASGSGQSHPSNNEQFF. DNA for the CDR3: TGTGCTAGTGGTTCGGGACAGAGCCACCCAAGCAACAATGAGCAGTTCTTC.